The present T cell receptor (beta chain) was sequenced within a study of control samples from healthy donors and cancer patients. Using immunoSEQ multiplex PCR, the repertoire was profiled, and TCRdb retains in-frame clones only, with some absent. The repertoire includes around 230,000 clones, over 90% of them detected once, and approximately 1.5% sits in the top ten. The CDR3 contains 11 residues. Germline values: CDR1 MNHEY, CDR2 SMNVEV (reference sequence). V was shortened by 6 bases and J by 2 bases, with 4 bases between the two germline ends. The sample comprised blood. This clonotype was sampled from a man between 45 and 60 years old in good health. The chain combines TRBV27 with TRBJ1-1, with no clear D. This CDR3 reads CASRSNTEAFF. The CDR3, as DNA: TGTGCCAGCAGAAGCAACACTGAAGCTTTCTTT.